This T cell receptor (beta chain) is drawn from a study of cytomegalovirus exposure and HLA in healthy donors. The PCR was carried out with 60 Vbeta primers and 13 Jbeta primers. This table comes from immunoSEQ multiplex PCR, and its TCRdb copy is limited to in-frame clones, with some not included. The sample shows 90,000 to 120,000 clones, roughly three quarters of them seen only once. V lost 2 bases and J lost 5; bases outside the gene matches: 6. The CDR3 is 15 amino acids. CDR1 and CDR2 (germline): SGHTA, FQGNSA. Concerning this clone: The antigen is not known.

Study results and caveats: More clonal expansion characterized HLA-associated TCR beta chains than equally common others in a later analysis.

The sample comprised PBMCs. This clonotype was obtained from a middle-aged woman in good health and CMV-seronegative. This chain links TRBV7-2 with TRBJ2-1; 7 bases line up with TRBD2. This chain's CDR3 is CASSLPGRPNNEQFF. The CDR3 DNA reads TGTGCCAGCAGCTTACCCGGGAGGCCAAACAATGAGCAGTTCTTC.